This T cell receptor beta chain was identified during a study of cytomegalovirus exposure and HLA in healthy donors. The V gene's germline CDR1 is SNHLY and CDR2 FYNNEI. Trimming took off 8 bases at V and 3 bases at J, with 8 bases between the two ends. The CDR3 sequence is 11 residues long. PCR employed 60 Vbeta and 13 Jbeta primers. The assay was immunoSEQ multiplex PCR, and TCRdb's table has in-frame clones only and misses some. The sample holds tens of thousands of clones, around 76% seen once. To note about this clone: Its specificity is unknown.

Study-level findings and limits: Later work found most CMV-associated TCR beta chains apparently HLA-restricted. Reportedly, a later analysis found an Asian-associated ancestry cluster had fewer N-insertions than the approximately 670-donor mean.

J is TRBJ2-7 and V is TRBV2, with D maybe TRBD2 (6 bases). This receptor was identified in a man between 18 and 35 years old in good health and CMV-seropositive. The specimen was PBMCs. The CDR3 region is CASYGGYEQYF. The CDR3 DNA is TGTGCCAGCTACGGGGGCTACGAGCAGTACTTC.